Below are 24 T cell receptor beta chains sequenced from a single sample in a study of T cell responses to AZD1222 COVID-19 vaccine. Using immunoSEQ multiplex PCR, the repertoire was profiled, and TCRdb retains in-frame clones only, with some absent. The sample carries about 68,000 clones, almost 90% recorded once. The input for sequencing was peripheral blood, taken on day 0 of AZD1222 vaccination. The receptors were sampled from an adult in good health.

CDR3 region: CASSQILADDYEQYF. Written as DNA, the CDR3 is TGTGCCAGCAGCCAAATACTAGCGGATGACTACGAGCAGTACTTC. V usage is TRBV6-6 and J usage is TRBJ2-7; 8 bases agree with TRBD2. CDR3 length: 15 residues. Germline trimming cut 6 bases from V and 3 bases from J; bases unmatched to any gene: 10. Germline CDR1 and CDR2: MNHNY and SVGAGI (reference sequence).

The sample holds one count of this clone. This sequence joins TRBV28 and TRBJ1-5; 7 positions agree with TRBD1. This CDR3 is built from 15 residues. The V and J ends lost 7 bases and 2 bases, in that order; junction bases with no gene match: 8. CDR1 is MDHEN, CDR2 SYDVKM, per germline. The CDR3 DNA reads as TGTGCCAGCACCAACAGGGGTTTGGGCAATCAGCCCCAGCATTTT. The encoded protein is CASTNRGLGNQPQHF.

This chain links TRBV7-9 with TRBJ2-1, with 11 bases identical to TRBD1. The length of the CDR3 is 14 residues. Germline V lookup: CDR1 SEHNR, CDR2 FQNEAQ (reference sequence). The V gene end was trimmed by 6 bases and the J gene end by 7 bases; junction bases not matched to a gene: 5. CDR3 bases: TGTGCCAGCAGACCTGGGACAGGGGGAAATGAGCAGTTCTTC. It specifies CASRPGTGGNEQFF.

In DNA form, the CDR3 reads TGTGCCAGCAGTGACGGGACAGGGTACAATGAGCAGTTCTTC. Residues: CASSDGTGYNEQFF. The rearrangement uses TRBV6-4 and TRBJ2-1; TRBD1 agrees at 9 bases. The CDR3 totals 14 residues. CDR1 is MRHNA, CDR2 SNTAGT, per germline. Unmatched junction bases numbered 0, after V lost 2 bases and J lost 4 bases.

This sequence joins TRBV30 and TRBJ1-1; TRBD1 agrees at 11 bases. This CDR3 is built from 14 residues. The J segment lost 4 bases and the V segment lost 2 bases, leaving 3 bases of the junction unmatched. Germline CDR1 reads GTSNPN; CDR2 reads SVGIG (reference sequence). The CDR3 region has the DNA TGTGCCTGGAGTCGGGACAGGGGGGGCACTGAAGCTTTCTTT. Its translation: CAWSRDRGGTEAFF.

The rearrangement uses TRBV4-2 and TRBJ2-4; no firm D call. CDR3 length: 14 amino acids. Germline-derived CDR1 and CDR2 are LGHNA and YNFKEQ. V was clipped by 4 bases and J by 3 bases, with 10 bases between them. This CDR3 is CASSPAFDKNIQYF. The DNA of the CDR3 is TGTGCCAGCAGCCCGGCTTTCGACAAAAACATTCAGTACTTC.

This clone was seen only a few times. The gene calls are TRBV6-4 and TRBJ1-2; 10 bases agree with TRBD1. The CDR3 length is 15 residues. Germline trimming cut 0 bases from V and 6 bases from J; bases unmatched to any gene: 4. CDR1 is MRHNA, CDR2 SNTAGT, per germline. The DNA for the CDR3 is TGTGCCAGCAGTGACTCGACAGGGGGCGGAAATGGCTACACCTTC. Translating gives CASSDSTGGGNGYTF.

The CDR3 is CATSGGLGLNEQFF. The CDR3 DNA is TGTGCCACCAGCGGCGGTCTAGGACTGAATGAGCAGTTCTTC. The rearrangement links TRBV15 to TRBJ2-1; the D gene is possibly TRBD2 (5 bases). Trimming removed 5 bases at V and 7 bases at J, with 15 bases between. CDR1 and CDR2 from the germline V gene are LNHNV and YYDKDF (reference sequence). This CDR3 comprises 14 residues.

The chain couples TRBV4-1 to TRBJ2-5, with 8 bases fitting TRBD1. CDR3 length: 15 residues. Germline V gene data show CDR1 as MGHRA and CDR2 as YSYEKL. V was clipped by 5 bases and J by 7 bases; unmatched bases: 12. The CDR3 bases are TGCGCCAGCAGCGAAGGGGAGGACAGGGCGGCGACCCAGTACTTC. It is translated as CASSEGEDRAATQYF.

DNA for the CDR3: TGTGCCAGCAGTCCCAACCCCGGGGCAACCACTGAAGCTTTCTTT. Encoded protein: CASSPNPGATTEAFF. The chain couples TRBV28 to TRBJ1-1, with D perhaps TRBD1 (5 bases). This CDR3 spans 15 amino acids. Trimming took off 5 bases at V and 4 bases at J, with 17 bases between the two ends. CDR1 is MDHEN, CDR2 SYDVKM, per germline.

This clone appeared once. The chain employs TRBV5-1 and TRBJ2-7, with 9 bases identical to TRBD1. CDR3 length equals 14 residues. V lost 5 bases to trimming and J lost 0 bases; unmatched junction nucleotides: 3. From germline, CDR1 is SGHRS and CDR2 YFSETQ. CDR3 loop: CASRKQGASYEQYF. The CDR3 DNA reads TGCGCCAGCAGGAAACAGGGGGCCTCCTACGAGCAGTACTTC.

This clone is termed medium-sized (0.01 to 0.1%). The rearrangement joins TRBV6-4 to TRBJ2-2; TRBD1 agrees at 9 bases. V lost 0 bases, J lost 3 bases, and 2 bases stayed unmatched. The germline gives CDR1 MRHNA, CDR2 SNTAGT. The CDR3 consists of 16 residues. The CDR3 coding sequence is TGTGCCAGCAGTGACTCGAGGACAGGGGACACCGGGGAGCTGTTTTTT. It translates to CASSDSRTGDTGELFF.

The rearrangement links TRBV4-3 to TRBJ2-3, with a tentative D call TRBD2 (6 bases). The ends were cut back, 0 bases at V and 4 bases at J, with 23 bases in the middle. Germline assignment: CDR1 LGHNA and CDR2 YSLEER. The CDR3 has 19 residues. The CDR3 DNA follows: TGCGCCAGCAGCCAAGAATATACCCGGGACTTAGGAGGTTCAGATACGCAGTATTTT. This encodes CASSQEYTRDLGGSDTQYF.

V is TRBV24-1 and J is TRBJ2-1; D gene ambiguous. This CDR3 spans 15 amino acids. V was pared by 10 bases and J by 5 bases, with 20 bases between. The germline CDR1 and CDR2 sequences are KGHDR and SFDVKD. CDR3 protein: CATAGGQIRNNEQFF. CDR3 sequence (DNA): TGTGCCACGGCTGGCGGCCAGATCCGTAACAATGAGCAGTTCTTC.

This clone came up once. V usage is TRBV6-6 and J usage is TRBJ2-1; TRBD2 might be the D (6 bases). The V and J ends lost 0 bases and 15 bases respectively, with 12 bases between them. The germline gives CDR1 MNHNY, CDR2 SVGAGI (reference sequence). CDR3 length equals 12 residues. As DNA, the CDR3 is TGTGCCAGCAGTTACTCGGACGGGGGAGGGTTCTTC. This codes for CASSYSDGGGFF.

CDR3 loop: CASSSNRGGSTDTQYF. DNA for the CDR3: TGTGCCAGCAGCTCCAACAGGGGGGGTAGCACAGATACGCAGTATTTT. This chain joins TRBV7-9 and TRBJ2-3; a weak D match, TRBD1 (8 bases). This CDR3 has 16 amino acids. Per germline, CDR1 SEHNR and CDR2 FQNEAQ (reference sequence). V lost 4 bases to trimming and J lost 0 bases, with 14 bases between them.

The V and J genes are TRBV11-2 and TRBJ1-1, with 10 bases identical to TRBD1. CDR1 SGHAT and CDR2 FQNNGV come from the germline V gene. CDR3 length equals 15 residues. With 2 bases clipped from V and 6 bases from J, the junction kept 6 bases outside the gene matches. CDR3 DNA sequence: TGTGCCAGCAGCTTAATAGGACAGGGGGGCTCTGAAGCTTTCTTT. It translates to CASSLIGQGGSEAFF.

DNA for the CDR3: TGTGCCAGCAGCAAAGAGAGGGACAGTGCGGACACTGAAGCTTTCTTT. It yields the protein CASSKERDSADTEAFF. This chain links TRBV21-1 with TRBJ1-1; TRBD1 was called by the table and not checked on the DNA. TRBV21-1 is annotated as a pseudogene. The CDR3 is 16 amino acids.

This sequence joins TRBV5-1 and TRBJ2-5, with TRBD2 identical over 14 bases. The junction had 12 bases not matched to a gene; V was cut back by 4 bases and J by 4 bases. The CDR3 is 18 amino acids. In germline, CDR1 is SGHRS, CDR2 YFSETQ. CDR3 in amino acids: CASSPGLAGGGVGETQYF. CDR3 nucleotides: TGCGCCAGCAGCCCCGGACTAGCGGGAGGAGGGGTAGGAGAGACCCAGTACTTC. The complete variable domain, with remaining parts taken from reference TRBV5-1 and TRBJ2-5, reads KAGVTQTPRYLIKTRGQQVTLSCSPISGHRSVSWYQQTPGQGLQFLFEYFSETQRNKGNFPGRFSGRQFSNSRSEMNVSTLELGDSALYLCASSPGLAGGGVGETQYFGPGTRLLVL.

V gene TRBV2 combines with J gene TRBJ2-1; TRBD2 aligns across 7 bases. This CDR3 contains 15 residues. Germline V gene lookup returns CDR1 SNHLY and CDR2 FYNNEI. With 4 bases clipped from V and 7 bases from J, the junction kept 10 bases outside the gene matches. CDR3 DNA sequence: TGTGCCAGCAGTGTTCGAGCGGGAAGAGGGAATGAGCAGTTCTTC. This codes for CASSVRAGRGNEQFF.

V and J are TRBV28 and TRBJ2-6, with D hard to call. CDR1 and CDR2 (germline): MDHEN, SYDVKM. V lost 6 bases and J 1 base, leaving 13 bases between the germline ends. This CDR3 comprises 16 residues. CDR3 DNA sequence: TGTGCCAGCAGCTCGCAGCAAGTATCTGGGGCCAACGTCCTGACTTTC. Translation: CASSSQQVSGANVLTF. The entire variable domain, with the rest obtained from reference TRBV28 and TRBJ2-6, is as follows: DVKVTQSSRYLVKRTGEKVFLECVQDMDHENMFWYRQDPGLGLRLIYFSYDVKMKEKGDIPEGYSVSREKKERFSLILESASTNQTSMYLCASSSQQVSGANVLTFGAGSRLTVL.

This clone occurred a few times. The rearrangement links TRBV3-1 (or the pseudogene TRBV3-2) to TRBJ1-1; a possible D gene is TRBD1 (5 bases). Germline CDR1 reads LGHDT; CDR2 reads YNNKEL (reference sequence). Trimming took 8 bases from V and 11 from J, leaving 21 bases between them. CDR3 length equals 13 residues. In DNA, the CDR3 is TGTGCCAGCGCAATTACCCCAGGGATCAGGGCTTTCTTT. Its translation: CASAITPGIRAFF.

The gene calls are TRBV7-9 and TRBJ2-4; TRBD1 matches 7 bases. Germline assignment: CDR1 SEHNR and CDR2 FQNEAQ (reference sequence). V dropped 1 base and J dropped 4; count of bases not matched to a gene: 10. This CDR3 contains 17 residues. CDR3 sequence: CASSLGFAPGQKNIQYF. The CDR3 DNA is TGTGCCAGCAGCTTAGGATTTGCACCGGGACAGAAAAACATTCAGTACTTC.

The CDR3 DNA reads TGTGCCATCAGTGATGGTCTCCGAGGCACCTTC. Protein: CAISDGLRGTF. The chain links TRBV10-3 to TRBJ1-2; no definite D call. The germline V and J ends were trimmed by 3 bases and 13 bases, with 12 bases remaining between them. The CDR3 contains 11 residues. CDR1 ENHRY and CDR2 SYGVKD come from the germline V gene.